Listed below are T cell receptor beta chains from one sample, sequenced in a study of beta chain features in type 1 diabetes. Method: immunoSEQ multiplex PCR; TCRdb's copy keeps in-frame clones and lacks some. Among roughly 330,000 clones listed, 13% were seen once. Input material: naive CD4+ T cells from blood. Source of these receptors: a woman between 18 and 29 years old with type 1 diabetes. Each CDR3 is given with its conserved first and last residue. Size is stated for part of the rows, as once, few or many counts, or as a class when the clone is expanded.

abundance: .; j_gene: TRBJ2-1; len: 16; v_gene: TRBV19; CDR3aa: CASRSGAGTPYNEQFF
abundance: few; j_gene: TRBJ2-1; len: 15; v_gene: TRBV10-3; CDR3aa: CAISSRDRDGNEQFF
abundance: few; j_gene: TRBJ2-2; len: 15; v_gene: TRBV11-2; CDR3aa: CASSLGGSTSGELFF
abundance: few; j_gene: TRBJ2-1; len: 15; v_gene: TRBV6-1; CDR3aa: CASSELLARSNEQFF
abundance: few; j_gene: TRBJ2-2; len: 16; v_gene: TRBV5-4; CDR3aa: CASSPYGTRGTGELFF
abundance: few; j_gene: TRBJ1-5; len: 13; v_gene: TRBV30; CDR3aa: CAWSVQSNQPQHF
abundance: .; j_gene: TRBJ2-7; len: 13; v_gene: TRBV7-9; CDR3aa: CASSLDRGYEQYF
abundance: .; j_gene: TRBJ2-1; len: 14; v_gene: TRBV30; CDR3aa: CAWSSGGTWGEQFF
abundance: .; j_gene: TRBJ2-2; len: 17; v_gene: TRBV7-9; CDR3aa: CASTLPGLASFPGELFF
abundance: few; j_gene: TRBJ1-5; len: 12; v_gene: TRBV2; CDR3aa: CASSEGPQPQHF
abundance: .; j_gene: TRBJ1-1; len: 14; v_gene: TRBV6-5; CDR3aa: CASSYGAQNTEAFF
abundance: .; j_gene: TRBJ1-5; len: 15; v_gene: TRBV7-2; CDR3aa: CASSSSGTSNQPQHF
abundance: few; j_gene: TRBJ1-5; len: 17; v_gene: TRBV4-2; CDR3aa: CASSLRQGGYSNQPQHF